This T cell receptor (beta chain) came from a study of cytomegalovirus exposure and HLA in healthy donors (dated by TCRdb to about 2017). About the investigation overall: According to an earlier analysis of several hundred of the donors, some 180 million T cells yielded roughly 100 million unique TCR beta sequences and 250 to 350 Gb of sequence data. Roughly 300 gigabases of sequencing data and tens of millions of unique TCR sequences were included in an early release covering about 700 HLA-typed donors. Of the 300 to 500 genotyped donors, 81% were placed in the genetic ancestry cluster associated with self-reported Caucasian donors. The study aimed to test whether cataloging public T cell receptors could reveal signatures of past pathogen exposure. The T cell repertoires of under 750 subjects were profiled by immunosequencing and related to cytomegalovirus serostatus. Besides the first cohort of roughly 700 subjects, a separate validation cohort made up of 120 different subjects was used. The study combined high-throughput TCR immunosequencing, statistical association of individual TCRs with disease status, and machine learning to predict cytomegalovirus infection status. A later analysis re-analyzed previously published TCR beta repertoires from approximately 700 donors and added high-resolution HLA genotyping to study TCR occurrence patterns. Rather than using new phenotypic data, the later analysis identified candidate immune exposures from TCR beta sequences and from how often those sequences occurred across donors. An earlier analysis of around 580 of the donors used high-throughput TCR beta sequencing to judge whether each TCR beta V gene segment behaved as functional or pseudogenic. Alongside the repertoire data, information on donor age, sex, ethnicity and CMV serostatus was compiled. Genome-wide SNP genotypes for about 55% of the roughly 670 donors were used in a later genetic analysis, which treated that subset as a discovery cohort. Every discovery cohort repertoire had been produced on one sequencing platform. Both class I and class II loci were covered by HLA typing, at four-digit resolution. The number of donors typed differed by locus, with 629-630 for A, B, C, DRB1 and DQB1, roughly 520 for DQA1, 600 to 610 for DPA1, and some 450 for DPB1. Five DR-DQ haplotypes were treated as single units for association and clustering because of strong linkage in the cohort. Among about 390 genotyped donors of the cohort, an average of approximately 230,000 unique TCR beta nucleotide sequences were sequenced per donor, around 20% of them non-productive. The research as a whole found: A group of highly shared sequence variants was considered likely to be a technical artifact of the sequencing pipeline. In a later analysis, TCR association rates were found to vary across HLA loci, with the most associated TCRs seen for DRB1 alleles and the fewest for HLA-C alleles. Correlated functional status among segregating V segments might be attributable to linkage disequilibrium, but an unknown experimental factor could not be ruled out. Compared with equally common non-associated chains, HLA-associated TCR beta chains in a later analysis were more clonally expanded and had lower generation probabilities. Assigning TCR associations to individual alleles was difficult when HLA alleles, especially DR and DQ, strongly co-occurred. Roughly uniform sequencing depth across donors was assumed in presence/absence analyses, although this assumption may not hold. In vitro tests confirmed that a few of the cytomegalovirus-associated TCR beta chains recognize cytomegalovirus antigens. Only TCR beta chains were sequenced in this cohort, and the absence of alpha or paired-chain data limited detectable features. In a later genetic analysis, a missense DCLRE1C variant was associated with V-gene and J-gene trimming of TCR beta chains, and the association was replicated in an independent cohort. Because HLA typing was unavailable for some donors at each locus, only the typed subset was used in association tests. The classifier was reported to diagnose cytomegalovirus status with high specificity and sensitivity in both the original and validation cohorts. According to a later analysis, parvovirus B19, influenza, CMV and Epstein-Barr virus appeared linked to several top co-occurrence clusters. It was suggested by the authors that the approach could potentially be generalized to other disease states and immunological phenotypes. In an earlier analysis of roughly 560 of the donors, most TCR beta V segments were observed in productive rearrangements about 87% or about 30% of the time, broadly matching IMGT annotations. Across donors, most TCR sequences were observed very rarely, whereas some public TCRs were present in many individuals. In a later analysis, some 18,000 TCR beta sequences were associated with specific HLA alleles at a false discovery rate of 0.05. The study listed 170 or so TCR beta chains as associated with cytomegalovirus. A further reported finding was that TCR beta sequences accurately predicted the HLA-A and HLA-B alleles for most subjects in the first cohort. Because counts were too low, about 18 rarely observed V segments, including chromosome 9 orphons, were excluded from the earlier analysis of fewer than 650 of the donors. The only immune exposure information available for the cohort was CMV serostatus. Most CMV-associated TCR beta chains appeared to be HLA-restricted in a later analysis, and the HLA associations seemed to be driven largely by CMV exposure. In a later genetic analysis, fewer N-insertions in productive TCRs were reported among donors in an Asian-associated ancestry cluster than the roughly 700-donor mean.

The library was produced with the immunoSEQ multiplex PCR assay. A mixture of 60 forward primers for TCR Vbeta segments and 13 reverse primers for TCR Jbeta segments was used in the multiplex PCR. A multiplex PCR assay on genomic DNA amplified the CDR3 region of rearranged TCR beta genes. Amplified TCR beta libraries were sequenced as 87-base-pair reads on the Illumina HiSeq System. Turning to the authors' computational methods: A later analysis counted some 80 million unique TCR beta chains across the roughly 700 repertoires, and 10 million to 12 million of these chains were shared by at least two donors. To remove PCR and sequencing errors, raw reads were error-corrected and collapsed into unique sequences using a nearest-neighbor algorithm that merged closely related sequences. V, D and J gene segments were assigned by aligning CDR3 sequences to IMGT reference sequences. For a sequence to be retained, a match of at least six nucleotides to both a V gene segment and a J gene segment was required. Rearrangements were called productive when the CDR3 lacked stop codons and stayed in frame with V and J; all others were non-productive. Following IMGT convention, CDR3 was defined as the stretch from the second conserved V-encoded cysteine up to the conserved J-encoded phenylalanine. The earlier analysis of about 590 of the donors excluded sequences that lacked an unambiguous match to a single V gene segment. An earlier analysis of a few hundred of the donors called V segments functional above 56.7% productive rearrangements and segregating when the between-donor standard deviation exceeded 5%. A statistical classification framework was developed to diagnose cytomegalovirus status using the catalog of TCR beta chain sequences. In a later analysis, TCR nucleotide sequences were compared against IMGT/GENE-DB human TR gene sequences so that V and J genes could be assigned. In a later analysis, CDR3 sequences and most-parsimonious VDJ recombination scenarios were assigned using the TCRdist pipeline. A later analysis defined each TCR beta chain by its CDR3 amino acid sequence plus V-gene family, and excluded reads lacking a unique V-gene family. A later analysis removed 592 highly shared, low-generation-probability nucleotide sequences to deal with suspected cross-contamination and a sequencing artifact. For each public chain, a later analysis derived a clonal expansion index from normalized ranks of inferred template counts within each repertoire. Generation probabilities in a later analysis came from a VDJ recombination model fitted to out-of-frame rearrangements, and those results were checked against IGoR. Hypergeometric tests were used in a later analysis to score TCR-TCR, TCR-HLA and TCR-CMV co-occurrence, with a repertoire-size bias correction applied to the TCR pairs. False discovery rates were estimated in a later analysis by permuting HLA or CMV assignments 20 times. In a later analysis, co-occurring TCRs were grouped using DBSCAN, and TCRdist sequence similarity was added for clustering within HLA-allele-positive subsets. For co-occurrence clustering, repertoires with fewer than 30,000 or more than 120,000 public chains were excluded, along with roughly 5 repertoires with anomalous nucleotide sharing. TCRdb took over this immuneACCESS table, retaining in-frame rearrangements with V and J assigned. Such tables are incomplete; in checked studies, under half of the missing clones stem from an unresolved V gene, and the remainder is unexplained. That table is the source of V, J and clone size, and D and trimming were worked out from the DNA. The sample includes about 170,000 clones, with about 80% observed a single time. The biggest ten clones account for approximately 2% of the sample.

The cohort was made up of 500 to 850 healthy bone marrow donors. Cohort members were all nominally healthy when sampled, although unrecorded immune exposures were likely present. The donor was CMV seronegative and belonged to the group of 352 seronegative cohort members. A peripheral blood sample was collected from each donor, and TCR beta sequencing was performed on peripheral blood mononuclear cells. The Qiagen DNeasy Blood Extraction Kit was used to extract genomic DNA from the blood cell samples. Note on this clone: What this receptor recognizes is not known. Per-base qualities were not stored, and no clone one base away is much larger.

This TCR was recovered from a female donor in good health and CMV-seronegative. The material sequenced was PBMCs.

The CDR3 has the sequence CASSDRWEDNEQFF. The DNA reads as follows: TGTGCCAGCAGCGATCGGTGGGAGGACAATGAGCAGTTCTTC. The chain links TRBV9 with TRBJ2-1; a weak D assignment points to TRBD2 (6 bases agree). Via the germline V gene, CDR1 is SGDLS and CDR2 YYNGEE. The junction carries 12 bases between V and J, which are trimmed by 3 bases and 5 bases respectively. The CDR3 runs 14 amino acids, cysteine and phenylalanine included. The DNA shown is the 42-base CDR3, in frame from base 1.